This T cell receptor beta chain was sequenced for a study of T cells in localized non-small cell lung cancer. Study-level points and caveats: A single tumor region was sequenced, leaving heterogeneity possible. The study found T cell clonality highest in uninvolved adjacent lung, above tumor. Longer overall survival accompanied higher blood T cell density. A median of around 60 clones ranked among the top 100 in tumor appeared in adjacent lung.

Only in-frame clones appear in the TCRdb table, and some are missing; sequencing was by immunoSEQ multiplex PCR. This sample has about 26,000 clones, with 80% to 85% found just once. Trimming took 2 bases from V and 4 from J, leaving 6 bases between them. The CDR3 runs 14 residues. Germline V gives CDR1 MNHNY, CDR2 SVGAGI (reference sequence). A note on this clone: The target antigen is unknown.

The chain joins TRBV6-6 to TRBJ1-6; D not certain. The sequencing here drew on peripheral blood, taken before any cancer treatment. The TCR comes from a woman aged 35-75 years with stage I lung adenocarcinoma. The CDR3 sequence: CASSYDRYNSPLHF. In DNA, the CDR3 is TGTGCCAGCAGTTACGACCGGTATAATTCACCCCTCCACTTT.